A single sample gave rise to the 11 T cell receptor beta chains below, sequenced in a study of regulatory T cells in long-lasting Graves disease. Arm-PCR of CDR3 regions and iRepertoire HTBI primers were used to build TCR beta libraries. Using its own MiXCR run on the multiplex PCR reads, TCRdb lists one record per CDR3 protein. Seen here are hundreds of thousands of distinct CDR3 sequences, 30% observed once, and the top ten hold about two fifths. Time point indicated: persistent/refractory GD, antithyroid drugs over 5 years with positive TRAb. There was RNA extracted from PBMCs, and the TCR library was made from it. This material consisted of peripheral blood mononuclear cells (PBMCs), taken when the disease was refractory, from a patient treated with antithyroid drugs. Receptor source: a female donor with Graves disease.

CDR3 sequence (DNA): TGTGCCAGCAGTTCCCCACTCAGTGGGCACAAGCAGTACTTC. It yields the protein CASSSPLSGHKQYF. This chain joins TRBV12-3 or TRBV12-4 and TRBJ2-7, with D hard to call. V lost 4 bases, J lost 8 bases, and 18 bases lay in between. CDR3 length: 14 amino acids.

This clonotype appeared a few times. The chain uses TRBV2 and TRBJ2-5, with 8 bases identical to TRBD2. The CDR3 covers 16 residues. CDR1 SNHLY and CDR2 FYNNEI come from the germline V gene. After removal of 4 bases from V and 1 base from J, the junction contained 8 bases not matched to a gene. The DNA of the CDR3 is TGTGCCAGCAGTGGGGGGGCTAGCGGGCTCCAAGAGACCCAGTACTTC. Amino acid sequence: CASSGGASGLQETQYF.

The chain joins TRBV5-6 to TRBJ1-2; maybe TRBD1 (6 bases). Trimming stripped 0 bases from V and 0 bases from J, with 12 bases between. Germline V gene data show CDR1 as SGHDT and CDR2 as YYEEEE. The CDR3 totals 16 residues. The CDR3 here is CASSLEGVVTNYGYTF. CDR3 DNA: TGTGCCAGCAGCTTGGAGGGGGTTGTGACTAACTATGGCTACACCTTC.

The CDR3 reads CASSFAGASMRNSPLHF. The CDR3, as DNA: TGTGCCAGCAGCTTCGCAGGGGCTTCGATGAGGAATTCACCCCTCCACTTT. The chain joins TRBV7-9 to TRBJ1-6, with D possibly being TRBD1 (6 bases). The CDR3 loop spans 17 amino acids. Trimming pared 3 bases from V and 7 bases from J, leaving 19 bases between. CDR1 and CDR2 (germline): SEHNR, FQNEAQ (reference sequence). The complete variable domain, with remaining parts taken from reference TRBV7-9 and TRBJ1-6, reads DTGVSQNPRHKITKRGQNVTFRCDPISEHNRLYWYRQTLGQGPEFLTYFQNEAQLEKSRLLSDRFSAERPKGSFSTLEIQRTEQGDSAMYLCASSFAGASMRNSPLHFGNGTRLTVT.

This chain uses TRBV18 with TRBJ2-7; 7 bases line up with TRBD1. CDR3 length: 15 amino acids. J was trimmed by 5 bases and V by 6 bases; bases with no gene match: 13. The germline CDR1 and CDR2 sequences are KGHSH and LQKENI. The CDR3 loop reads CASSLLGQGVDEQYF. CDR3 in DNA: TGTGCCAGCTCCCTCTTAGGGCAGGGGGTGGACGAGCAGTACTTC.

The table lists this clonotype with many counts. V and J are TRBV28 and TRBJ2-7, with 10 nucleotides matching TRBD1. Germline V CDR1 and CDR2: MDHEN, SYDVKM. J was trimmed by 2 bases and V by 5 bases; bases with no gene match: 0. The CDR3 sequence is 13 residues long. In nucleotides, the CDR3 is TGTGCCAGCAGTGGGACAGGGGCCTACGAGCAGTACTTC. Its translation: CASSGTGAYEQYF. The full variable domain, its missing parts supplied by reference TRBV28 and TRBJ2-7, is DVKVTQSSRYLVKRTGEKVFLECVQDMDHENMFWYRQDPGLGLRLIYFSYDVKMKEKGDIPEGYSVSREKKERFSLILESASTNQTSMYLCASSGTGAYEQYFGPGTRLTVT.

This clonotype was recorded many times. The rearrangement links TRBV28 to TRBJ1-5; tentatively, D is TRBD1 (6 bases). Trimming shortened V by 1 base and J by 3 bases, and 13 bases separated the two germline ends. Germline values: CDR1 MDHEN, CDR2 SYDVKM. The CDR3 spans 16 residues. Written as DNA, the CDR3 is TGTGCCAGCAGTTTATTGGCGGGGGCGAACAATCAGCCCCAGCATTTT. Translated: CASSLLAGANNQPQHF.

This clonotype was recorded a few times. The chain combines TRBV10-3 with TRBJ1-1; a possible D gene is TRBD1 (6 bases). Germline V gene lookup returns CDR1 ENHRY and CDR2 SYGVKD. The CDR3 runs 14 residues. V dropped 4 bases and J dropped 3 bases, with 12 bases sitting between them. The CDR3 nucleotides are TGTGCCATCAGTGCACGGACAGAGGACACTGAAGCTTTCTTT. Residues: CAISARTEDTEAFF.

The chain has TRBV9 and TRBJ2-7, with 7 positions matching TRBD2. This CDR3 has 16 residues. V was clipped by 0 bases and J by 3 bases; unmatched bases: 9. Germline V gene lookup returns CDR1 SGDLS and CDR2 YYNGEE. The CDR3 here is CASSVAPTSAGYEQYF. The DNA for the CDR3 is TGTGCCAGCAGCGTAGCCCCTACTAGCGCCGGCTACGAGCAGTACTTC. Variable domain in full (rest from reference TRBV9 and TRBJ2-7): DSGVTQTPKHLITATGQRVTLRCSPRSGDLSVYWYQQSLDQGLQFLIQYYNGEERAKGNILERFSAQQFPDLHSELNLSSLELGDSALYFCASSVAPTSAGYEQYFGPGTRLTVT.

Points on this clonotype: Possible read error: a much larger clone is one base away. This chain links TRBV6-2 or TRBV6-3 with TRBJ1-1; TRBD1 matches at 7 bases. Germline values: CDR1 MNHEY, CDR2 SVGEGT. V trimming: 5 bases; J trimming: 0 bases; junction bases outside the gene matches: 12. The CDR3 runs 17 residues. CDR3 coding DNA: TGTGCCAGCAGTCAAGGGGGCAGGGAAATCATGAACACTGAAGCTTTCTTT. As protein: CASSQGGREIMNTEAFF.

This chain joins TRBV7-9 and TRBJ1-1; 8 bases match TRBD1. Germline assignment: CDR1 SEHNR and CDR2 FQNEAQ (reference sequence). The CDR3 consists of 16 residues. Trimming removed 3 bases from V and 1 base from J; junction bases left unmatched: 7. Written as DNA, the CDR3 is TGTGCCAGCAGCTTGGCAGGGGGCGATGGGAACACTGAAGCTTTCTTT. Translating gives CASSLAGGDGNTEAFF.